The 23 T cell receptor beta chains below all came from one sample that was sequenced in a study of T cell clonality in common variable immunodeficiency. Produced via immunoSEQ multiplex PCR; TCRdb's table is partial and in-frame only. The repertoire consists of tens of thousands of clones, none detected only once. Material for sequencing was peripheral blood mononuclear cells. Receptor source: a person aged 18 to 75 in good health.

This clone was seen at least ten times. The read gets to within 3 residues of the CDR3 end, and the germline J gene fills in the rest. The sample has other DNA sequences that encode this CDR3 too. The chain has TRBV5-4 and TRBJ1-3; 7 bases line up with TRBD1. The germline V gene has CDR1 SGHNT and CDR2 YYREEE (reference sequence). V shed 1 base and J 2 bases; nucleotides not matched to a gene: 0. The CDR3 sequence is 14 residues long. CDR3 protein: CASSLTGAGNTIYF. CDR3 bases read: TGTGCCAGCAGCTTGACAGGGGCTGGAAACACC.

The sample holds a few counts of this clone. The DNA ends 3 residues before the CDR3 does, and the rest of the CDR3 is filled in from the germline J gene. This rearrangement joins TRBV2 to TRBJ1-2, with a possible D match to TRBD1 (6 bases). The germline gives CDR1 SNHLY, CDR2 FYNNEI. The length of the CDR3 is 14 residues. CDR3 bases read: TGTGCCAGCAGTGAAAACAGGGACACAGATACC. Translation: CASSENRDTDT. The whole CDR3 reads CASSENRDTDTYTF.

At least ten counts were recorded for this clone. The CDR3 end falls 3 residues outside the read, so it is completed with the germline J gene. J is TRBJ1-6 and V is TRBV28; D not certain. V was clipped by 3 bases and J by 5 bases, with 5 bases between them. Germline V gene sequence: CDR1 MDHEN, CDR2 SYDVKM. The CDR3 length is 13 residues. The CDR3: CASSFSNNSPLHF. The CDR3 DNA, read in part, is TGTGCCAGCAGTTTTTCCAATAATTCACCC.

This clone was seen at least ten times. The read ends 3 residues before the CDR3 terminus; that terminus is restored from the germline J gene. The chain recombines TRBV2 with TRBJ2-7; TRBD1 might be the D (6 bases). The CDR3 covers 13 residues. Germline CDR1 SNHLY, CDR2 FYNNEI. V lost 7 bases and J lost 4, with 14 bases in between. The CDR3 DNA, read in part, is TGTGCCAGCAATATGGGGGCAGGGTACGAG. It specifies CASNMGAGYE. The whole CDR3 protein is CASNMGAGYEQYF. The full variable domain, in which reference TRBV2 and TRBJ2-7 provide the parts outside the CDR3, is EPEVTQTPSHQVTQMGQEVILRCVPISNHLYFYWYRQILGQKVEFLVSFYNNEISEKSEIFDDQFSVERPDGSNFTLKIRSTKLEDSAMYFCASNMGAGYEQYFGPGTRLTVT.

This clone has more than one count but fewer than ten. The DNA ends 3 residues before the CDR3 does, and the rest of the CDR3 is filled in from the germline J gene. At the DNA level, this CDR3 is encoded by other sequences in the same sample as well. The chain joins TRBV6-1 to TRBJ1-2; the D gene is possibly TRBD1 (5 bases). Germline V gives CDR1 MNHNS, CDR2 SASEGT. The CDR3 extends over 14 amino acids. CDR3 in amino acids: CASSEATVRRGYTF. The DNA read from the CDR3 is TGTGCCAGCAGTGAGGCGACAGTCCGGAGGGGC.

In this sample, this clone turned up many times. The read falls 3 residues short of the CDR3 end, and the missing part is taken from the germline J gene. The rearrangement uses TRBV5-4 and TRBJ2-1, with D maybe TRBD1 (5 bases). Germline V gene sequence: CDR1 SGHNT, CDR2 YYREEE (reference sequence). The V end lost 5 bases, the J end lost 4 bases, and 19 bases lay between the germline ends. This CDR3 has 16 amino acids. The sequenced CDR3 bases are TGTGCCAGCAGTTCGGGTCGACAGCAGCAGTACAATGAG. It codes for CASSSGRQQQYNE. The whole CDR3 reads CASSSGRQQQYNEQFF.

This clone was observed at least ten times. The read halts 3 residues ahead of the CDR3 end, with the missing end drawn from the germline J gene. The chain couples TRBV7-3 to TRBJ2-1, with TRBD2 matching 7 bases. This CDR3 comprises 16 residues. From germline, CDR1 is SGHTA and CDR2 FQGTGA. With 5 bases clipped from V and 0 bases from J, the junction kept 7 bases outside the gene matches. CDR3 region: CASSRLGGSSYNEQFF. The sequenced part of the CDR3 DNA is TGTGCCAGCAGCCGGTTAGGCGGGAGCTCCTACAATGAG.

This clone showed up many times. The read ends 3 residues before the CDR3 terminus; that terminus is restored from the germline J gene. The V call is TRBV6-4, the J call TRBJ2-1, with 9 bases lining up with TRBD2. V lost 2 bases, J lost 4 bases, and 3 bases stayed unmatched. This CDR3 region has 15 residues. The V gene's germline CDR1 is MRHNA and CDR2 SNTAGT. The CDR3 bases that were read are TGTGCCAGCAGTGACGCTAGCGGGAAGTACAATGAG. Protein product: CASSDASGKYNE. The entire CDR3 sequence reads CASSDASGKYNEQFF.

This clone was picked up many times. The CDR3 extends 3 residues past the end of the read, so its final part is completed from the germline J gene. This sequence joins TRBV20-1 and TRBJ2-7; TRBD1 matches 10 bases. CDR3 length: 14 residues. Trimming took 3 bases from V and 6 from J; bases not matched to a gene: 8. The germline CDR1 and CDR2 sequences are DFQATT and SNEGSKA (reference sequence). The part of the CDR3 DNA that was read is TGCAGTGCTAGGACCGGGACAGGGGTTGGCGAG. Translation: CSARTGTGVGE. The full CDR3 sequence reads CSARTGTGVGEQYF.

This clone was counted ten times or more. Read sequence stops 3 residues before the CDR3 end, and the germline J gene provides the missing end. This sequence joins TRBV23-1 and TRBJ2-3; D is possibly TRBD2 (6 bases). TRBV23-1 is reported as an ORF; its role is uncertain. Between the trimmed V and J ends, which lost 2 bases and 6 bases, there was a span of 15 bases. CDR3 length: 15 residues. CDR3 DNA, as far as it was read: TGCGCCAGCAGTCAACCACGCGGGACTGGGGATACG. Encoded protein: CASSQPRGTGDT. The full CDR3 protein is CASSQPRGTGDTQYF.

The sample holds many counts of this clone. The read ends 3 residues early relative to the CDR3; the germline J gene fills the gap. J is TRBJ2-3 and V is TRBV20-1; 14 positions agree with TRBD2. CDR3 size: 15 residues. Losses at the gene ends were 6 bases for V and 4 bases for J; bases not matched to a gene: 6. CDR1 is DFQATT and CDR2 is SNEGSKA in the germline V gene (reference sequence). CDR3 residues: CSAPTSGRGADTQYF. Partial CDR3 DNA: TGCAGTGCCCCGACTAGCGGGAGGGGCGCAGATACG.

This clone has a count of ten or more. The sequenced part of the CDR3 DNA is TGCAGGCTAGCGGGAGACAATGAG. Its protein product is CRLAGDNE. The complete CDR3 protein is CRLAGDNEQFF. The V gene is TRBV20-1, the J gene TRBJ2-1, with TRBD2 identical over 10 bases. The sequenced fragment ends 3 residues before the CDR3 boundary, so the rest is inferred from the germline J gene. There are 11 residues in the CDR3. The germline V gene encodes CDR1 DFQATT and CDR2 SNEGSKA (reference sequence).

This clone came up many times. The missing CDR3 end, 3 residues past where the read stops, is filled in from the germline J gene. The V and J genes are TRBV5-1 and TRBJ2-3, with 8 nucleotides matching TRBD1. From germline, CDR1 is SGHRS and CDR2 YFSETQ. CDR3 length: 14 residues. The V segment lost 4 bases and the J segment 7 bases; nucleotides outside the gene matches: 8. CDR3 DNA, as far as it was read: TGCGCCAGCAGCCCCGGCAGGGGGCAAAATACG. This sequence encodes CASSPGRGQNT. The CDR3 as a whole reads CASSPGRGQNTQYF.

This clone was recorded many times. The read terminates 3 residues before the CDR3 end, so the remaining end is supplied by the germline J gene. The chain combines TRBV11-2 with TRBJ2-3, with 9 bases identical to TRBD2. The CDR3 consists of 15 residues. Germline assignment: CDR1 SGHAT and CDR2 FQNNGV. Trimming at V came to 5 bases and at J to 5 bases, leaving 8 bases not matched to a gene. The CDR3 is CASSISGSTVDTQYF. The sequenced CDR3 bases are TGTGCCAGCAGCATTAGCGGGAGCACCGTAGATACG.

At least ten counts were recorded for this clone. The read finishes 3 residues shy of the CDR3 end, and the germline J gene is used to complete it. V is TRBV5-1 and J is TRBJ2-1, with a tentative D call TRBD2 (6 bases). Trimming cost V 2 bases and J 1 base, with 7 bases left between them. The CDR3 extends over 14 amino acids. The V gene's germline CDR1 is SGHRS and CDR2 YFSETQ. The CDR3 spells CASSFSGSYNEQFF. The sequenced part of the CDR3 DNA is TGCGCCAGCAGCTTTAGCGGTTCCTACAATGAG.

About this clone itself: The read halts 3 residues ahead of the CDR3 end, with the missing end drawn from the germline J gene. V gene TRBV30 combines with J gene TRBJ1-2, with 9 bases fitting TRBD1. CDR1 GTSNPN and CDR2 SVGIG come from the germline V gene (reference sequence). The CDR3 covers 15 residues. CDR3 DNA, as far as it was read: TGTGCCTGTCAAAACCCGGGACAGGGAACCTACGAC. Amino acids: CACQNPGQGTYD. The CDR3 in its entirety is CACQNPGQGTYDYTF.

As to this clone: With the read ending 3 residues before the CDR3 end, the germline J gene is used to fill in that end. The V gene is TRBV10-2, the J gene TRBJ2-7; TRBD1 might be the D (6 bases). The germline V and J ends were trimmed by 5 bases and 3 bases, with 17 bases remaining between them. From germline, CDR1 is WSHSY and CDR2 SAAADI. This CDR3 has 15 amino acids. The CDR3 sequence: CASSTTDRDFYEQYF. The covered CDR3 bases are TGCGCCAGCAGTACGACGGACAGAGACTTCTACGAG.

This clone has a count of ten or more. The read halts 3 residues ahead of the CDR3 end, with the missing end drawn from the germline J gene. The chain is built from TRBV5-1 and TRBJ2-5, with 11 positions matching TRBD2. The junction had 7 bases not matched to a gene; V was cut back by 4 bases and J by 2 bases. CDR1 is SGHRS, CDR2 YFSETQ, per germline. There are 16 residues in the CDR3. Here the CDR3 reads CASSPGLAALQETQYF. CDR3 DNA, as far as it was read: TGCGCCAGCAGCCCGGGACTAGCGGCGCTTCAAGAGACC.

This clone has ten or more counts. Sequencing ends 3 residues short of the CDR3 end; the germline J gene provides the rest. The chain is built from TRBV5-4 and TRBJ1-2; no definite D call. The V end lost 0 bases, the J end lost 4 bases, and 4 bases lay between the germline ends. Germline CDR1 is SGHNT and CDR2 is YYREEE (reference sequence). This CDR3 is built from 12 residues. The CDR3 sequence is CASSLEGYGYTF. Incomplete CDR3 DNA: TGTGCCAGCAGCTTGGAAGGCTATGGC.

Ten or more counts support this clone. The read ends 3 residues before the CDR3 terminus; that terminus is restored from the germline J gene. V is TRBV20-1 and J is TRBJ2-5; 7 nucleotides match TRBD2. CDR3 length: 14 residues. V lost 5 bases and J lost 5; bases outside the gene matches: 11. CDR1 is DFQATT and CDR2 is SNEGSKA in the germline V gene (reference sequence). The CDR3 spells CSAPSRDYIETQYF. The DNA read from the CDR3 is TGCAGTGCTCCTAGCCGGGACTATATCGAGACC.

Concerning this clone itself: The CDR3 end lies 3 residues beyond the end of the read and is filled in from the germline J gene. This chain links TRBV19 with TRBJ2-7; 8 positions match TRBD2. Germline-derived CDR1 and CDR2 are LNHDA and SQIVND (reference sequence). There are 12 residues in the CDR3. The V segment lost 11 bases and the J segment 2 bases; nucleotides outside the gene matches: 5. The CDR3 loop reads CAAGRGPYEQYF. Incomplete CDR3 DNA: TGTGCCGCCGGGAGGGGTCCCTACGAG.

This clone appeared a few times. The read ends 3 residues early relative to the CDR3; the germline J gene fills the gap. This sequence joins TRBV30 and TRBJ1-2; 7 positions agree with TRBD1. The germline V gene has CDR1 GTSNPN and CDR2 SVGIG (reference sequence). The CDR3 runs 13 residues. The sequenced CDR3 bases are TGTGCCGCGCAGGGGGAAAACTCCTACGAC. Protein product: CAAQGENSYD. The entire CDR3 is CAAQGENSYDYTF.

This clone was picked up many times. From the germline J gene comes the end of the CDR3, since the read stops 3 residues before it. The chain links TRBV9 to TRBJ2-7, with TRBD2 matching 12 bases. The V gene end was trimmed by 4 bases and the J gene end by 4 bases; junction bases not matched to a gene: 12. This CDR3 spans 17 amino acids. The germline V gene encodes CDR1 SGDLS and CDR2 YYNGEE. Incomplete CDR3 DNA: TGTGCCAGCAGCCCCCGACTAGCGGGAGTTCCGACATACGAG. Translation: CASSPRLAGVPTYE. The complete CDR3 reads CASSPRLAGVPTYEQYF. Complete variable domain (other parts from reference TRBV9 and TRBJ2-7): DSGVTQTPKHLITATGQRVTLRCSPRSGDLSVYWYQQSLDQGLQFLIQYYNGEERAKGNILERFSAQQFPDLHSELNLSSLELGDSALYFCASSPRLAGVPTYEQYFGPGTRLTVT.